The 26 T cell receptor beta chains listed next were all sequenced from one sample in a study of T cell clones after liver transplantation. Libraries were prepared by immunoSEQ multiplex PCR; TCRdb keeps only in-frame clonotypes and omits some of them. The table lists 65,000 to 70,000 clones, approximately 92% of them singletons. This specimen was CD4+ T cells from blood, taken less than 27 months after liver transplant. The source of these receptors is a human patient who received a liver transplant. A subset of T cells may come from the graft donor.

CDR3 DNA: TGTGCCAGTAGTCCAGATACCGGGACTAGAAACGAGCAGTACTTC. Its translation: CASSPDTGTRNEQYF. The chain uses TRBV19 and TRBJ2-7; 8 nucleotides line up with TRBD2. CDR3 length: 15 amino acids. CDR1 LNHDA and CDR2 SQIVND come from the germline V gene (reference sequence). V shed 5 bases and J 5 bases; nucleotides not matched to a gene: 11.

A remark on this clone: The same CDR3 is also encoded by other DNA sequences in this sample. V is TRBV5-4 and J is TRBJ2-4; 8 nucleotides align to TRBD2. The length of the CDR3 is 15 residues. J gave up 6 bases and V 4 bases, and 9 bases lay outside the gene matches. Germline CDR1 and CDR2: SGHNT and YYREEE (reference sequence). The CDR3 sequence is CASSVQGLVANIQYF. The CDR3 nucleotides read TGTGCCAGCAGCGTCCAGGGACTAGTGGCAAACATTCAGTACTTC.

This clone came up a few times. The gene calls are TRBV28 and TRBJ1-2; D unclear. The CDR3 sequence is 12 residues long. The germline V and J ends were trimmed by 1 base and 7 bases, with 7 bases remaining between them. Germline V gene data show CDR1 as MDHEN and CDR2 as SYDVKM. The DNA of the CDR3 is TGTGCCAGCAGTTTATACGGGAGTGGCTACACCTTC. It is translated as CASSLYGSGYTF.

J is TRBJ1-2 and V is TRBV18; D unclear. The CDR3 spans 13 residues. V gave up 2 bases and J gave up 4 bases, with 8 bases separating them. The germline V gene encodes CDR1 KGHSH and CDR2 LQKENI. The CDR3 region is CASSPDGFYGYTF. The DNA for the CDR3 is TGTGCCAGCTCACCAGACGGATTCTATGGCTACACCTTC.

In its sample, this clone was seen a few times. This chain joins TRBV10-3 and TRBJ2-5; TRBD1 matches 11 bases. The CDR3 sequence is 16 residues long. The germline gives CDR1 ENHRY, CDR2 SYGVKD. The trim removed 3 bases at V and 5 bases at J, leaving 8 bases unmatched. This CDR3 is CAISEGTGGSGETQYF. In nucleotides, the CDR3 is TGTGCCATCAGTGAAGGGACAGGGGGGTCAGGGGAGACCCAGTACTTC.

The chain joins TRBV11-3 to TRBJ2-3; 12 bases are a match to TRBD2. In germline, CDR1 is SGHNT, CDR2 YENEEA. V gave up 4 bases and J gave up 6 bases; unmatched junction bases: 5. CDR3 length: 15 residues. CDR3: CASSSRTSGMDTQYF. The CDR3 nucleotides are TGTGCCAGCAGCTCTCGGACTAGCGGGATGGATACGCAGTATTTT.

The rearrangement links TRBV11-3 to TRBJ2-2, with D unclear. There are 14 residues in the CDR3. Per germline, CDR1 SGHNT and CDR2 YENEEA. V gave up 1 base and J gave up 6 bases, with 9 bases separating them. The CDR3 DNA reads as TGTGCCAGCAGCTTAGCTGGGTGGGCCGGGGAGCTGTTTTTT. This sequence encodes CASSLAGWAGELFF.

The genes are TRBV18 and TRBJ2-3; D ambiguous. V was pared by 5 bases and J by 5 bases, with 8 bases between. CDR1 and CDR2 from the germline V gene are KGHSH and LQKENI. This CDR3 region has 12 residues. The CDR3 loop is CASSAGLDTQYF. The CDR3 coding sequence is TGTGCCAGCTCAGCCGGATTAGATACGCAGTATTTT.

The chain uses TRBV5-6 and TRBJ2-3, with D perhaps being TRBD1 or TRBD2 (5 bases each). This CDR3 is built from 15 residues. Deletions cut 0 bases from V and 6 bases from J, with 14 bases between. CDR1 and CDR2 (germline): SGHDT, YYEEEE. The DNA of the CDR3 is TGTGCCAGCAGCTTGGTCGGGGCCTCGCGGGATACGCAGTATTTT. It yields the protein CASSLVGASRDTQYF. The full variable domain, with the rest looked up from reference TRBV5-6 and TRBJ2-3, is DAGVTQSPTHLIKTRGQQVTLRCSPKSGHDTVSWYQQALGQGPQFIFQYYEEEERQRGNFPDRFSGHQFPNYSSELNVNALLLGDSALYLCASSLVGASRDTQYFGPGTRLTVL.

Here the CDR3 reads CASSRPTGTGIGDTQYF. For the CDR3, the DNA is TGTGCCAGCAGCCGACCCACCGGGACAGGTATTGGAGATACGCAGTATTTT. The V gene is TRBV28, the J gene TRBJ2-3; 8 bases fit TRBD1. CDR1 and CDR2 from the germline V gene are MDHEN and SYDVKM. With 6 bases clipped from V and 5 bases from J, the junction kept 16 bases outside the gene matches. The CDR3 length is 17 residues.

The V gene is TRBV5-1, the J gene TRBJ1-5, with D perhaps matching TRBD1 (6 bases). V was clipped by 0 bases and J by 2 bases, with 9 bases between them. This CDR3 has 15 residues. Germline lookup yields CDR1 SGHRS and CDR2 YFSETQ. In DNA, the CDR3 is TGCGCCAGCAGCTTGGTGGCAGGGGGCAATCAGCCCCAGCATTTT. Translated: CASSLVAGGNQPQHF.

This clone has more than one count but fewer than ten. The J gene is TRBJ2-4, the V gene TRBV5-4; the D gene is possibly TRBD2 (5 bases). This CDR3 is 14 amino acids long. From germline, CDR1 is SGHNT and CDR2 YYREEE (reference sequence). Trimming shortened V by 4 bases and J by 6 bases, and 14 bases separated the two germline ends. This chain's CDR3 is CASSLARAPNIQYF. Written as DNA, the CDR3 is TGTGCCAGCAGCCTAGCTAGGGCGCCAAACATTCAGTACTTC.

This sequence joins TRBV28 and TRBJ1-1; unclear D gene. The V and J ends lost 3 bases and 6 bases respectively, with 17 bases between them. Germline V gene data show CDR1 as MDHEN and CDR2 as SYDVKM. The CDR3 has 15 residues. This chain's CDR3 is CASSFYVARRSEAFF. CDR3 in DNA: TGTGCCAGCAGTTTCTATGTCGCCAGGCGGTCTGAAGCTTTCTTT. Looking up the rest from reference TRBV28 and TRBJ1-1 gives the full variable domain: DVKVTQSSRYLVKRTGEKVFLECVQDMDHENMFWYRQDPGLGLRLIYFSYDVKMKEKGDIPEGYSVSREKKERFSLILESASTNQTSMYLCASSFYVARRSEAFFGQGTRLTVV.

This clone was seen only a few times. The gene calls are TRBV9 and TRBJ2-1; 12 bases fit TRBD2. There are 16 residues in the CDR3. Germline V CDR1 and CDR2: SGDLS, YYNGEE. Trimming cost V 3 bases and J 8 bases; bases outside gene matches: 9. This CDR3 is CASSADPGLAGHEQFF. In DNA, the CDR3 is TGTGCCAGCAGCGCCGACCCGGGACTAGCGGGTCATGAGCAGTTCTTC.

This clone was observed a handful of times. The J gene is TRBJ1-2, the V gene TRBV6-6; D is uncertain. Trimming took 2 bases from V and 8 from J, leaving 21 bases between them. The CDR3 length is 16 residues. Germline V gene lookup returns CDR1 MNHNY and CDR2 SVGAGI (reference sequence). In DNA, the CDR3 is TGTGCCAGCAGTTACACCCGGACCCCCAGGAGTGACGGCTACACCTTC. Protein product: CASSYTRTPRSDGYTF.

The chain is built from TRBV4-3 and TRBJ2-1; tentatively, D is TRBD1 (6 bases). This CDR3 contains 16 residues. V was cut by 4 bases and J by 7 bases, with 20 bases left in between. Germline CDR1 reads LGHNA; CDR2 reads YSLEER. This chain's CDR3 is CASSRTTGIPGNEQFF. As DNA, the CDR3 is TGCGCCAGCAGCCGGACAACAGGGATCCCGGGAAATGAGCAGTTCTTC.

Only one count was recorded for this clone. This chain joins TRBV5-1 and TRBJ1-1, with D unclear. Deletions cut 0 bases from V and 3 bases from J, with 6 bases between. The CDR3 loop spans 13 amino acids. The germline CDR1 and CDR2 sequences are SGHRS and YFSETQ. CDR3 DNA: TGCGCCAGCAGCTTGGCCGGGGACACTGAAGCTTTCTTT. Amino acid sequence: CASSLAGDTEAFF.

The rearrangement joins TRBV7-9 to TRBJ2-5, with 7 positions matching TRBD2. This CDR3 spans 14 amino acids. From germline, CDR1 is SEHNR and CDR2 FQNEAQ (reference sequence). Trimming removed 8 bases from V and 4 bases from J; junction bases left unmatched: 10. The CDR3 spells CASGPAGVVETQYF. CDR3 in DNA: TGTGCCAGCGGACCGGCGGGAGTGGTAGAGACCCAGTACTTC.

This clone was picked up one time. The chain recombines TRBV11-2 with TRBJ1-2; D gene unclear. The V and J ends lost 2 bases and 0 bases respectively, with 13 bases between them. In germline, CDR1 is SGHAT, CDR2 FQNNGV. The CDR3 covers 16 residues. The CDR3 here is CASSLSSGRTNYGYTF. The CDR3 nucleotides are TGTGCCAGCAGCTTAAGTTCTGGTCGGACTAACTATGGCTACACCTTC.

Only one count was recorded for this clone. The chain employs TRBV5-1 and TRBJ2-5; possible D gene TRBD1, 6 bases. V gave up 0 bases and J gave up 0 bases, with 9 bases separating them. Germline values: CDR1 SGHRS, CDR2 YFSETQ. This CDR3 is 15 amino acids long. The CDR3 region is CASSLGTANQETQYF. CDR3 nucleotide sequence: TGCGCCAGCAGCTTGGGGACAGCCAACCAAGAGACCCAGTACTTC.

This clone was picked up one time. The chain is built from TRBV5-6 and TRBJ2-1; 7 nucleotides align to TRBD1. From germline, CDR1 is SGHDT and CDR2 YYEEEE. V lost 4 bases, J lost 7 bases, and 5 bases stayed unmatched. CDR3 size: 13 residues. The CDR3 here is CASSRDSKNEQFF. The CDR3 nucleotides read TGTGCCAGCAGCCGGGACAGTAAGAATGAGCAGTTCTTC. Variable domain in full (rest from reference TRBV5-6 and TRBJ2-1): DAGVTQSPTHLIKTRGQQVTLRCSPKSGHDTVSWYQQALGQGPQFIFQYYEEEERQRGNFPDRFSGHQFPNYSSELNVNALLLGDSALYLCASSRDSKNEQFFGPGTRLTVL.

The V gene is TRBV29-1, the J gene TRBJ1-2; 8 bases match TRBD1. The V and J ends lost 3 bases and 5 bases, in that order; junction bases with no gene match: 2. The CDR3 loop spans 12 amino acids. Looked up from germline, CDR1 is SQVTM and CDR2 is ANQGSEA. This CDR3 is CSVDTGGYGYTF. The CDR3, as DNA: TGCAGCGTTGATACAGGGGGGTATGGCTACACCTTC. Drawing the rest from reference TRBV29-1 and TRBJ1-2, the complete variable domain is SAVISQKPSRDICQRGTSLTIQCQVDSQVTMMFWYRQQPGQSLTLIATANQGSEATYESGFVIDKFPISRPNLTFSTLTVSNMSPEDSSIYLCSVDTGGYGYTFGSGTRLTVV.

This rearrangement joins TRBV2 to TRBJ2-7; 7 bases align to TRBD1. V was pared by 5 bases and J by 5 bases, with 15 bases of the junction left unmatched. The CDR3 is made up of 16 amino acids. The germline V gene encodes CDR1 SNHLY and CDR2 FYNNEI. The CDR3 DNA sequence: TGTGCCAGCAGTCCTTCCAGACAGGGCCCCCGGGACGAGCAGTACTTC. Protein sequence: CASSPSRQGPRDEQYF.

The V and J genes are TRBV10-1 and TRBJ2-3; the match to TRBD2 covers 9 bases. V shed 3 bases, J shed 0 bases, and the junction held 4 bases outside the gene matches. CDR1 is WNHNN and CDR2 is SYGVQD in the germline V gene (reference sequence). This CDR3 is built from 16 residues. The CDR3 DNA is TGCGCCAGCAGTGATATTGCGGGAGGGAGCACAGATACGCAGTATTTT. It yields the protein CASSDIAGGSTDTQYF.

The chain recombines TRBV27 with TRBJ2-2; 9 bases are shared with TRBD1. The germline CDR1 and CDR2 sequences are MNHEY and SMNVEV (reference sequence). CDR3 length equals 17 residues. V trimming: 3 bases; J trimming: 6 bases; junction bases outside the gene matches: 11. The CDR3 spells CASSFSPGQGVSGELFF. CDR3 in DNA: TGTGCCAGCAGTTTCTCACCGGGACAGGGCGTATCCGGGGAGCTGTTTTTT.

This clone is a singleton in its sample. The chain recombines TRBV18 with TRBJ1-2, with TRBD1 matching 8 bases. The germline CDR1 and CDR2 sequences are KGHSH and LQKENI. CDR3 length equals 16 residues. V was pared by 2 bases and J by 3 bases, with 8 bases of the junction left unmatched. CDR3 in DNA: TGTGCCAGCTCACCATTGGCGACAGGGGACGACTATGGCTACACCTTC. Protein product: CASSPLATGDDYGYTF.